What follows are 25 T cell receptor beta chains derived from one specimen sequenced in a study of beta chain features in type 1 diabetes. The whole isolated RNA underwent reverse transcription, so sequencing captured expressed TCRB transcripts. Some clones are missing from TCRdb's copy, which holds only in-frame ones; the method was immunoSEQ multiplex PCR. The data show 300,000 to 350,000 clones, around 20% seen once. The source material was naive CD4+ T cells from blood. The receptors come from a young woman in good health.

This clone occurred a few times. The V call is TRBV18, the J call TRBJ2-7, with a possible D match to TRBD2 (5 bases). The CDR3 is made up of 15 amino acids. The ends were cut back, 6 bases at V and 2 bases at J, with 17 bases in the middle. Per germline, CDR1 KGHSH and CDR2 LQKENI. Here the CDR3 DNA reads TGTGCCAGCTCTCCGGGGAACAGCTTCACCTACGAGCAGTACTTC. This gives the protein CASSPGNSFTYEQYF. Full variable domain (outside the CDR3, taken from reference TRBV18 and TRBJ2-7): NAGVMQNPRHLVRRRGQEARLRCSPMKGHSHVYWYRQLPEEGLKFMVYLQKENIIDESGMPKERFSAEFPKEGPSILRIQQVVRGDSAAYFCASSPGNSFTYEQYFGPGTRLTVT.

This clone was seen more than once but under ten times. The chain links TRBV5-1 to TRBJ2-2; 10 bases agree with TRBD1. Germline V gene data show CDR1 as SGHRS and CDR2 as YFSETQ. V was pared by 4 bases and J by 8 bases, with 8 bases of the junction left unmatched. The CDR3 has 15 amino acids. The chain's CDR3 is CASSPDRGSTGELFF. In nucleotides, the CDR3 is TGCGCCAGCAGCCCGGACAGGGGGTCCACGGGGGAGCTGTTTTTT.

This clone turned up a few times. Different DNA sequences within this sample yield the same CDR3. V is TRBV5-1 and J is TRBJ2-1; 8 bases match TRBD1. Looked up from germline, CDR1 is SGHRS and CDR2 is YFSETQ. V dropped 2 bases and J dropped 7; count of bases not matched to a gene: 5. CDR3 length equals 14 residues. CDR3 in amino acids: CASSFGQGANEQFF. CDR3 in DNA: TGCGCCAGCAGCTTTGGGCAGGGGGCTAATGAGCAGTTCTTC.

This clone has more than one count but fewer than ten. The chain links TRBV23-1 to TRBJ2-7; D might be TRBD1 (5 bases). TRBV23-1 is known as an ORF, though its function is uncertain. Trimming removed 2 bases at V and 0 bases at J, with 11 bases between. CDR3 size: 15 residues. The CDR3 region is CASSQKTGSSYEQYF. In DNA, the CDR3 is TGCGCCAGCAGTCAAAAAACAGGCAGCTCCTACGAGCAGTACTTC.

The chain links TRBV4-3 to TRBJ1-6; possibly TRBD1 for D (5 bases). With 2 bases removed from V and 3 bases from J, the gap between germline ends came to 8 bases. Germline CDR1 reads LGHNA; CDR2 reads YSLEER. This CDR3 spans 15 amino acids. The CDR3 sequence is CASSQQGNYNSPLHF. The CDR3 nucleotides are TGCGCCAGCAGCCAACAGGGAAACTATAATTCACCCCTCCACTTT.

The chain is built from TRBV29-1 and TRBJ1-2, with a weak D call TRBD1 (6 bases). The CDR3 contains 13 residues. V was shortened by 6 bases and J by 5 bases, with 16 bases between the two germline ends. Per the germline V gene, CDR1 is SQVTM and CDR2 is ANQGSEA. The CDR3 DNA follows: TGCAGCGTGGCCTTCAGACAGGCTTATGGCTACACCTTC. Translation gives CSVAFRQAYGYTF. Full variable domain (rest looked up from reference TRBV29-1 and TRBJ1-2): SAVISQKPSRDICQRGTSLTIQCQVDSQVTMMFWYRQQPGQSLTLIATANQGSEATYESGFVIDKFPISRPNLTFSTLTVSNMSPEDSSIYLCSVAFRQAYGYTFGSGTRLTVV.

The chain joins TRBV12-5 to TRBJ1-2, with TRBD1 as a possible D gene (5 bases). The CDR3 has 12 amino acids. Germline V gene data show CDR1 as LGHNT and CDR2 as FRNRAP. V was pared by 6 bases and J by 4 bases, with 9 bases between. The CDR3 sequence is CASGQGVYGYTF. The CDR3 nucleotides are TGTGCTAGTGGCCAGGGTGTCTATGGCTACACCTTC.

This clone was seen a handful of times. The gene calls are TRBV30 and TRBJ2-1; 9 bases fit TRBD2. Germline V gene lookup returns CDR1 GTSNPN and CDR2 SVGIG (reference sequence). With 0 bases clipped from V and 2 bases from J, the junction kept 8 bases outside the gene matches. CDR3 length equals 17 residues. In DNA, the CDR3 is TGTGCCTGGAGTGTAATTGGGCTAGCGGGAACCTACAATGAGCAGTTCTTC. The encoded protein is CAWSVIGLAGTYNEQFF.

The rearrangement uses TRBV4-1 and TRBJ2-1; 11 nucleotides match TRBD2. This CDR3 spans 16 amino acids. Looked up from germline, CDR1 is MGHRA and CDR2 is YSYEKL. V lost 1 base and J lost 8; bases outside the gene matches: 7. CDR3 in DNA: TGCGCCAGCAGCCAAGTACCTAGCGGGAGGAACTATGAGCAGTTCTTC. Translating gives CASSQVPSGRNYEQFF.

Only one count was recorded for this clone. The V gene is TRBV5-1, the J gene TRBJ2-2; D is unresolved. Germline assignment: CDR1 SGHRS and CDR2 YFSETQ. The CDR3 is made up of 15 amino acids. The ends were cut back, 3 bases at V and 3 bases at J, with 12 bases in the middle. The CDR3 bases are TGCGCCAGCAGCTCCACTACCAAGGACACCGGGGAGCTGTTTTTT. Translating gives CASSSTTKDTGELFF.

This clone was counted only a few times. J is TRBJ1-1 and V is TRBV9; D might be TRBD1 (6 bases). The CDR3 spans 14 residues. In germline, CDR1 is SGDLS, CDR2 YYNGEE. V dropped 3 bases and J dropped 5 bases, with 14 bases sitting between them. CDR3 protein: CASSAWGRRTEAFF. The CDR3 nucleotides read TGTGCCAGCAGCGCGTGGGGGCGTCGGACTGAAGCTTTCTTT.

The V gene is TRBV5-1, the J gene TRBJ1-2; a possible D gene is TRBD1 (5 bases). The germline V gene encodes CDR1 SGHRS and CDR2 YFSETQ. The CDR3 runs to 15 residues. Trimming stripped 4 bases from V and 6 bases from J, with 19 bases between. CDR3 sequence reads: CASSRNGAREDGYTF. The CDR3 DNA follows: TGCGCCAGCAGCCGTAATGGGGCTAGGGAGGATGGCTACACCTTC.

This clone was seen a handful of times. V usage is TRBV30 and J usage is TRBJ2-7, with D perhaps matching TRBD1 (6 bases). The CDR3 has 14 residues. The germline CDR1 and CDR2 sequences are GTSNPN and SVGIG (reference sequence). Trimming pared 0 bases from V and 2 bases from J, leaving 11 bases between. The CDR3 nucleotides are TGTGCCTGGAGTGTATGGGGGCCTCCCTACGAGCAGTACTTC. Translation: CAWSVWGPPYEQYF. The full variable domain, completed using reference TRBV30 and TRBJ2-7, is SQTIHQWPATLVQPVGSPLSLECTVEGTSNPNLYWYRQAAGRGLQLLFYSVGIGQISSEVPQNLSASRPQDRQFILSSKKLLLSDSGFYLCAWSVWGPPYEQYFGPGTRLTVT.

The chain couples TRBV2 to TRBJ2-6, with D maybe TRBD1 (6 bases). CDR3 length: 14 residues. V was trimmed by 6 bases and J by 0 bases, leaving 6 bases between them. Germline V gene sequence: CDR1 SNHLY, CDR2 FYNNEI. The CDR3 DNA reads as TGTGCCAGCAGGGACAGCTCTGGGGCCAACGTCCTGACTTTC. Translated: CASRDSSGANVLTF.

This clone was recorded a few times. J is TRBJ1-1 and V is TRBV29-1; D possibly corresponds to TRBD1 (6 bases). The CDR3 has 13 residues. From germline, CDR1 is SQVTM and CDR2 ANQGSEA. V was trimmed by 0 bases and J by 4 bases, leaving 9 bases between them. Here the CDR3 reads CSVEEYRATEAFF. The CDR3 bases are TGCAGCGTTGAAGAGTACAGGGCCACTGAAGCTTTCTTT.

The chain links TRBV30 to TRBJ2-3; 10 bases align to TRBD2. Germline V gene sequence: CDR1 GTSNPN, CDR2 SVGIG (reference sequence). This CDR3 spans 12 amino acids. V was clipped by 0 bases and J by 11 bases; unmatched bases: 2. DNA of the CDR3: TGTGCCTGGAGTGTACCTAGCGGGAGGCAGTATTTT. This codes for CAWSVPSGRQYF.

The CDR3 protein is CASSRGTAGRLQHF. CDR3 sequence (DNA): TGTGCCAGCAGCCGGGGGACAGCTGGGCGGCTCCAGCATTTT. The genes are TRBV2 and TRBJ1-5; TRBD1 aligns across 7 bases. Germline trimming cut 6 bases from V and 12 bases from J; bases unmatched to any gene: 14. The CDR3 is 14 amino acids. From germline, CDR1 is SNHLY and CDR2 FYNNEI.

This clone was found a few times. The chain is built from TRBV4-2 and TRBJ2-7; possibly TRBD2 for D (5 bases). Germline V lookup: CDR1 LGHNA, CDR2 YNFKEQ. V was shortened by 3 bases and J by 0 bases, with 9 bases between the two germline ends. The CDR3 runs to 14 residues. The CDR3: CASSQVGDSYEQYF. The CDR3 region has the DNA TGTGCCAGCAGCCAGGTCGGGGACTCCTACGAGCAGTACTTC.

This sequence joins TRBV20-1 and TRBJ1-2; D is unresolved. The CDR3 totals 10 residues. Germline V lookup: CDR1 DFQATT, CDR2 SNEGSKA (reference sequence). Trimming took off 6 bases at V and 3 bases at J, with 5 bases between the two ends. The CDR3 spells CSAKYYGYTF. CDR3 DNA sequence: TGCAGTGCCAAATACTATGGCTACACCTTC.

The V and J genes are TRBV5-4 and TRBJ2-2; possible D gene TRBD2, 6 bases. Trimming cost V 2 bases and J 5 bases, with 13 bases left between them. The germline CDR1 and CDR2 sequences are SGHNT and YYREEE (reference sequence). This CDR3 contains 15 residues. The CDR3 nucleotides are TGTGCCAGCAGCTTCACGCGGGGTGGGACCGGGGAGCTGTTTTTT. Translating gives CASSFTRGGTGELFF.

On this clone: Additional DNA sequences in this sample encode the identical CDR3. This chain connects TRBV19 to TRBJ2-2; D gene ambiguous. From germline, CDR1 is LNHDA and CDR2 SQIVND (reference sequence). Trimming removed 1 base from V and 2 bases from J, with 8 bases in between. The CDR3 runs to 15 residues. In nucleotides, the CDR3 is TGTGCCAGTAGTATAGCGTTGGCCAACACCGGGGAGCTGTTTTTT. Translated, it gives CASSIALANTGELFF.

This clone has more than one count but fewer than ten. The chain links TRBV6-1 to TRBJ1-2, with D maybe TRBD1 (5 bases). Germline CDR1 reads MNHNS; CDR2 reads SASEGT. The germline V and J ends were trimmed by 2 bases and 0 bases, with 10 bases remaining between them. The CDR3 covers 15 residues. This chain's CDR3 is CASSERGRANYGYTF. The CDR3, as DNA: TGTGCCAGCAGTGAAAGGGGCAGGGCTAACTATGGCTACACCTTC.

A few counts support this clone. V usage is TRBV7-2 and J usage is TRBJ2-1; no clear D. With 4 bases removed from V and 5 bases from J, the gap between germline ends came to 12 bases. Germline loops: CDR1 SGHTA, CDR2 FQGNSA. This CDR3 spans 14 amino acids. The CDR3 nucleotides are TGTGCCAGCAGCTCCGGCGGATTCGACAATGAGCAGTTCTTC. It encodes CASSSGGFDNEQFF.

The genes are TRBV30 and TRBJ1-4; weak D call: TRBD1 (5 bases). V lost 2 bases and J lost 3, with 10 bases in between. Per germline, CDR1 GTSNPN and CDR2 SVGIG (reference sequence). This CDR3 contains 14 residues. The CDR3 sequence is CAWSRQGANEKLFF. CDR3 bases: TGTGCCTGGAGTAGGCAGGGCGCTAATGAAAAACTGTTTTTT.

This chain connects TRBV19 to TRBJ2-1, with no clear D. Germline V lookup: CDR1 LNHDA, CDR2 SQIVND (reference sequence). With 10 bases removed from V and 1 base from J, the gap between germline ends came to 17 bases. The length of the CDR3 is 15 residues. The CDR3 here is CANPSRPASYNEQFF. DNA for the CDR3: TGTGCCAACCCTTCTCGCCCCGCGTCCTACAATGAGCAGTTCTTC.